What follows describes a single TCR beta chain. This sample was taken from a study of shared clonotypes between healthy human individuals. Profiled with immunoSEQ multiplex PCR; TCRdb holds only in-frame clones, not every one. Here the sample spans around 610,000 clones, approximately 96% being singletons. V lost 2 bases to trimming and J lost 3 bases; unmatched junction nucleotides: 10. This CDR3 spans 18 amino acids. The germline gives CDR1 MNHNS, CDR2 SASEGT. Terminally differentiated effector memory CD45RA+ cells were left out of the naive CD8 fraction, which was CD45RO-negative and positively selected for CCR7. Each donor was a Caucasian adult residing in Nashville, Tennessee.

This chain links TRBV6-1 with TRBJ2-1, with 10 bases lining up with TRBD1. Sequencing was done on a sample of naive CD8+ T cells sorted from blood. The clonotype was recovered from a woman aged 30 to 39 in good health. The CDR3 DNA sequence: TGTGCCAGCAGTGAATCCCCGCCGGGACAGGGGTACTACAATGAGCAGTTCTTC. It codes for CASSESPPGQGYYNEQFF.